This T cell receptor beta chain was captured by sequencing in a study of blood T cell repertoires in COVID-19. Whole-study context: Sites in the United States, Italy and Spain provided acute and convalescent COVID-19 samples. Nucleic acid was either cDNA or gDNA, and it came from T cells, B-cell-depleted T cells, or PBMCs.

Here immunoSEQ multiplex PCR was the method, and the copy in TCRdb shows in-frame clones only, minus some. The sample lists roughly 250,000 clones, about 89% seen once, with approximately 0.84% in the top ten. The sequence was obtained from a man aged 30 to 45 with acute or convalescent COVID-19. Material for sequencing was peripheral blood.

The DNA for the CDR3 is TGTGCCTGGATGGCCCCACGGACCCAGTACTTC. Its translation is CAWMAPRTQYF. The V and J genes are TRBV30 and TRBJ2-5; D not certain. Trimming left V 4 bases short and J 7 bases short, with 10 bases between. In germline, CDR1 is GTSNPN, CDR2 SVGIG (reference sequence). CDR3 size: 11 residues.